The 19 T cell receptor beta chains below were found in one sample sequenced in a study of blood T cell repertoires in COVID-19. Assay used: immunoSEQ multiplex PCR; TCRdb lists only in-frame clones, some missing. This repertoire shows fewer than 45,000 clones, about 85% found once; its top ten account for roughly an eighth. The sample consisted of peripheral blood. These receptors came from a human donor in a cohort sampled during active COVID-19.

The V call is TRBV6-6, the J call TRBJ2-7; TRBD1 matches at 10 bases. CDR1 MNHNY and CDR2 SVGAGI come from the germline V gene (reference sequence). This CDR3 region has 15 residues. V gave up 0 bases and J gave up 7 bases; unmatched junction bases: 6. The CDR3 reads CASSYSGTGDGEQYF. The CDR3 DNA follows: TGTGCCAGCAGTTACTCAGGGACAGGGGATGGGGAGCAGTACTTC.

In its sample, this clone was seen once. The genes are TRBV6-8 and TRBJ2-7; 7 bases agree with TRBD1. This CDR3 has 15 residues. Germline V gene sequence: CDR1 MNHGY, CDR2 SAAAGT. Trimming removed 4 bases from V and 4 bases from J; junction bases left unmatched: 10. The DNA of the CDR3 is TGTGCCAGCAGTTTTACAGGGGTGAAGGATTACGAGCAGTACTTC. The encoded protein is CASSFTGVKDYEQYF.

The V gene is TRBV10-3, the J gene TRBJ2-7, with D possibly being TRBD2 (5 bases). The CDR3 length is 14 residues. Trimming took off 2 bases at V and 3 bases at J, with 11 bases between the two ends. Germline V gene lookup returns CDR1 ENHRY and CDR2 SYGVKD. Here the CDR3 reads CAISERASSYEQYF. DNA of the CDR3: TGTGCCATCAGTGAGCGGGCTAGCAGCTACGAGCAGTACTTC.

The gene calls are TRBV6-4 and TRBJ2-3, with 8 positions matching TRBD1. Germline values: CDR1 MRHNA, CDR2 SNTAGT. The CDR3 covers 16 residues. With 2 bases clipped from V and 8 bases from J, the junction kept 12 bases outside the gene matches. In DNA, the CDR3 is TGTGCCAGCAGTGACACCGGACAGGGTCATCGTAGTACGCAGTATTTT. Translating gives CASSDTGQGHRSTQYF.

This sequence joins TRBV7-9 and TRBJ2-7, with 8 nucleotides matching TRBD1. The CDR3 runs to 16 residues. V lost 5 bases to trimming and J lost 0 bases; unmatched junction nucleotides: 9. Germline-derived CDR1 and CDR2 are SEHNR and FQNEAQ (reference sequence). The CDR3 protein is CASSPLPGTGSYEQYF. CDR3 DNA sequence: TGTGCCAGCAGCCCCCTCCCCGGGACAGGCTCCTACGAGCAGTACTTC.

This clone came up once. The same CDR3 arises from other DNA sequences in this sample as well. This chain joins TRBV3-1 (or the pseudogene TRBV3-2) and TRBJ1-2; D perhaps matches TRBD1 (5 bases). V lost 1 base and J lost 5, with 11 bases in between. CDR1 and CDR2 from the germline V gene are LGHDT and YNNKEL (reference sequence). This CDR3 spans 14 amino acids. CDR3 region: CASSQAGGRYGYTF. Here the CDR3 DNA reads TGTGCCAGCAGCCAAGCCGGGGGGAGATATGGCTACACCTTC.

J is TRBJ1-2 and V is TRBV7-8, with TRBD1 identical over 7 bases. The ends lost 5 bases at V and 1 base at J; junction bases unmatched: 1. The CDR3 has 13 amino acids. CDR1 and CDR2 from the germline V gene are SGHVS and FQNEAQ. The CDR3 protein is CASSHRGNYGYTF. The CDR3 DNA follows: TGTGCCAGCAGCCACAGGGGTAACTATGGCTACACCTTC.

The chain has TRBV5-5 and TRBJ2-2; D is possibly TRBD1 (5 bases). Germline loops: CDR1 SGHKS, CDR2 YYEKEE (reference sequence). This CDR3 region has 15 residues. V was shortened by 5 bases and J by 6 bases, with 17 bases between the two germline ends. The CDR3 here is CASRAGPQGAGELFF. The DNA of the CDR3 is TGTGCCAGCAGAGCCGGGCCCCAAGGGGCCGGGGAGCTGTTTTTT.

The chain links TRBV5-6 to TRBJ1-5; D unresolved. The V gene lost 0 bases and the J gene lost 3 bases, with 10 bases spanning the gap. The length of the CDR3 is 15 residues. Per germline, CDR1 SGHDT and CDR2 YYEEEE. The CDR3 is CASSLAGRINQPQHF. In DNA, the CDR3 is TGTGCCAGCAGCTTGGCTGGGAGGATCAATCAGCCCCAGCATTTT. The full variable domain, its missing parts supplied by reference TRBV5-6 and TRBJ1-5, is DAGVTQSPTHLIKTRGQQVTLRCSPKSGHDTVSWYQQALGQGPQFIFQYYEEEERQRGNFPDRFSGHQFPNYSSELNVNALLLGDSALYLCASSLAGRINQPQHFGDGTRLSIL.

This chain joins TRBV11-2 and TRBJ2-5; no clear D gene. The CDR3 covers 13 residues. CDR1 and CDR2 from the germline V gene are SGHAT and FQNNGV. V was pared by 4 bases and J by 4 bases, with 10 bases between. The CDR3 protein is CASSSTTPETQYF. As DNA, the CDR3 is TGTGCCAGCAGCTCCACAACCCCAGAGACCCAGTACTTC.

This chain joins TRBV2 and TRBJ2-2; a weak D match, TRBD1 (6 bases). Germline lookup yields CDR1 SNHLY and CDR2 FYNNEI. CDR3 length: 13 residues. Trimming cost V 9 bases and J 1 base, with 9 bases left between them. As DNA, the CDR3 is TGTGCCAGAAACAGGGAGAACACCGGGGAGCTGTTTTTT. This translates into CARNRENTGELFF.

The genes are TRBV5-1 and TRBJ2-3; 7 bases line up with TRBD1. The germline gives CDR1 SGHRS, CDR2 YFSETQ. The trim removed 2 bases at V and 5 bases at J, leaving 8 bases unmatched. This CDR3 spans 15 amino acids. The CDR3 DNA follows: TGCGCCAGCAGCTTTACAGGGGACACAGGAGATACGCAGTATTTT. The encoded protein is CASSFTGDTGDTQYF.

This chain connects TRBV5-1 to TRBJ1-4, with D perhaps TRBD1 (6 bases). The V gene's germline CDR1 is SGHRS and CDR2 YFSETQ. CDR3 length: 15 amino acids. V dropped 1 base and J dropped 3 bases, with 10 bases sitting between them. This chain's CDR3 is CASSLLGGPNEKLFF. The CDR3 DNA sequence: TGCGCCAGCAGCTTGTTAGGGGGACCTAATGAAAAACTGTTTTTT.

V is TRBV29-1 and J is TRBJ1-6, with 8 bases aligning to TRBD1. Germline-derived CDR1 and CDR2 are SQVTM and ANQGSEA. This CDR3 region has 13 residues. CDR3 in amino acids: CPKTGVDNSPLHF. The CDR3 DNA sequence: TGCCCTAAGACAGGGGTTGATAATTCACCCCTCCACTTT. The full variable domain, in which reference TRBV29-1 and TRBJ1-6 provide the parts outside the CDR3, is SAVISQKPSRDICQRGTSLTIQCQVDSQVTMMFWYRQQPGQSLTLIATANQGSEATYESGFVIDKFPISRPNLTFSTLTVSNMSPEDSSIYLCPKTGVDNSPLHFGNGTRLTVT.

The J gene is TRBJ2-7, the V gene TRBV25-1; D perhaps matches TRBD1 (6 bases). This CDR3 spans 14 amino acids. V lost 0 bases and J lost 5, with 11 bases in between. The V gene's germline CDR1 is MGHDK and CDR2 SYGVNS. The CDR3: CASSEYTGTHEQYF. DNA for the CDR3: TGTGCCAGCAGTGAATACACAGGGACCCACGAGCAGTACTTC.

The CDR3 protein is CASSFVGRGGLSNQPQHF. The CDR3 coding sequence is TGTGCCAGCAGTTTCGTTGGGAGGGGGGGATTGAGCAATCAGCCCCAGCATTTT. This chain connects TRBV6-2 or TRBV6-3 to TRBJ1-5; TRBD1 might be the D (6 bases). V was pared by 4 bases and J by 1 base, with 20 bases between. The CDR3 has 18 residues. Germline CDR1 reads MNHEY; CDR2 reads SVGEGT.

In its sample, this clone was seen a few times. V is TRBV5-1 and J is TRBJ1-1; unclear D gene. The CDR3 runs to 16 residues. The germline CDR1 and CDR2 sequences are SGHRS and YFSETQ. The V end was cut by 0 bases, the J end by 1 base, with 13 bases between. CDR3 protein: CASSLGPRDSNTEAFF. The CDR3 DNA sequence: TGCGCCAGCAGCTTGGGGCCGCGGGATTCGAACACTGAAGCTTTCTTT.

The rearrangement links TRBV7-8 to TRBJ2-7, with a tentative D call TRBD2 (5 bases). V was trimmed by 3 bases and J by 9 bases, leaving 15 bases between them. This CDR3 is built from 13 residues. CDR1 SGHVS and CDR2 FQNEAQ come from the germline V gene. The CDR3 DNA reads TGTGCCAGCAGCTTGGACCGAGGGTCAGGGCAGTACTTC. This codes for CASSLDRGSGQYF.

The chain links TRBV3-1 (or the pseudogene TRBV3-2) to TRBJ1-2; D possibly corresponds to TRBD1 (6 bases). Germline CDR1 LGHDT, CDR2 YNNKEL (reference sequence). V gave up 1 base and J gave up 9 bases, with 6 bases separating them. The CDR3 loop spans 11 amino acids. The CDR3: CASSQGDSYTF. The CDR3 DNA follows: TGTGCCAGCAGCCAAGGGGACAGCTACACCTTC.